These 14 T cell receptor beta chains were sequenced from one sample in a study of T-cell memory formation after mild COVID-19. MiXCR was run by TCRdb on the 5' RACE reads, yielding one entry per CDR3 protein. The data show about 140,000 distinct CDR3 sequences, with around 15% seen just once and roughly 15% held by the top ten. Sequenced input: PBMCs or a T cell subset sorted from them (not recorded which). The receptors were gathered from an adult woman who had mild COVID-19 (a few samples of this study predate the infection). Cell type and time point are not known.

This clonotype was seen a handful of times. V gene TRBV19 combines with J gene TRBJ2-7, with D perhaps matching TRBD1 (7 bases). Germline V CDR1 and CDR2: LNHDA, SQIVND (reference sequence). Trimming stripped 4 bases from V and 5 bases from J, with 18 bases between. There are 15 residues in the CDR3. The CDR3 is CASSSGGGGEDEQYF. The CDR3 DNA reads TGTGCCAGTAGTAGCGGAGGAGGGGGCGAAGACGAGCAGTACTTC.

This clonotype occurred a few times. CDR3 DNA sequence: TGTGCCAGCAGTTTTGGGACAACTAATGAAAAACTGTTTTTT. Translated: CASSFGTTNEKLFF. The chain has TRBV12-3 or TRBV12-4 and TRBJ1-4; no reliable D call. The V and J ends lost 3 bases and 0 bases respectively, with 5 bases between them. There are 14 residues in the CDR3.

This clonotype was detected only a few times. The chain is built from TRBV7-8 and TRBJ1-1; the D is unclear. V was pared by 5 bases and J by 6 bases, with 13 bases between. The CDR3 extends over 13 amino acids. Germline CDR1 reads SGHVS; CDR2 reads FQNEAQ. CDR3 DNA sequence: TGTGCCAGCAGCCCCCGTCCTGTCGCTGAAGCTTTCTTT. This gives the protein CASSPRPVAEAFF.

A few counts support this clonotype. V gene TRBV5-1 combines with J gene TRBJ2-1; TRBD1 matches at 12 bases. CDR1 is SGHRS, CDR2 YFSETQ, per germline. The CDR3 consists of 17 residues. Trimming removed 4 bases from V and 7 bases from J; junction bases left unmatched: 12. The CDR3 DNA follows: TGCGCCAGCAGCCTTTACCCGCCGGGACAGGGGGCTAATGAGCAGTTCTTC. Translating it yields CASSLYPPGQGANEQFF.

This clonotype was counted a few times. The chain combines TRBV5-1 with TRBJ2-1; 15 nucleotides agree with TRBD2. Germline V gene sequence: CDR1 SGHRS, CDR2 YFSETQ. The CDR3 consists of 15 residues. The V segment lost 3 bases and the J segment 8 bases; nucleotides outside the gene matches: 3. This CDR3 reads CASSSGLAGGDEQFF. The CDR3 region has the DNA TGCGCCAGCAGCTCGGGACTAGCGGGAGGTGATGAGCAGTTCTTC.

This clonotype was picked up a small number of times. V usage is TRBV7-9 and J usage is TRBJ2-7, with 7 bases matching TRBD1. Germline V gene data show CDR1 as SEHNR and CDR2 as FQNEAQ (reference sequence). CDR3 length: 15 residues. V was pared by 7 bases and J by 3 bases, with 12 bases of the junction left unmatched. This CDR3 reads CASNDPGQRDYEQYF. CDR3 in DNA: TGTGCCAGCAACGATCCGGGACAGCGAGACTACGAGCAGTACTTC.

The gene calls are TRBV11-2 and TRBJ1-4; 9 positions match TRBD1. V trimming: 5 bases; J trimming: 5 bases; junction bases outside the gene matches: 6. CDR1 is SGHAT and CDR2 is FQNNGV in the germline V gene. CDR3 length: 15 amino acids. DNA of the CDR3: TGTGCCAGCAGCGGTACAGGGGGCTACAATGAAAAACTGTTTTTT. This sequence encodes CASSGTGGYNEKLFF.

In its sample, this clonotype was seen a few times. The chain joins TRBV7-6 to TRBJ2-7; no definite D call. Germline assignment: CDR1 SGHVS and CDR2 FNYEAQ. The CDR3 runs to 17 residues. V was clipped by 5 bases and J by 3 bases, with 23 bases between them. The CDR3 DNA reads as TGTGCCAGCAGCGCCCGCGGTGCCAGGTCCTCAAGCTACGAGCAGTACTTC. This sequence encodes CASSARGARSSSYEQYF.

The V gene is TRBV3-1, the J gene TRBJ1-2, with 7 bases lining up with TRBD1. Germline CDR1 is LGHDT and CDR2 is YNNKEL (reference sequence). The CDR3 is 14 residues long. With 6 bases clipped from V and 0 bases from J, the junction kept 4 bases outside the gene matches. The CDR3 reads CASSGQATNYGYTF. The CDR3 DNA is TGTGCCAGCAGTGGACAGGCCACTAACTATGGCTACACCTTC.

This chain connects TRBV5-1 to TRBJ2-3; TRBD1 matches at 7 bases. From germline, CDR1 is SGHRS and CDR2 YFSETQ. The V gene end was trimmed by 1 base and the J gene end by 1 base; junction bases not matched to a gene: 3. The CDR3 extends over 15 amino acids. The CDR3 sequence is CASSLNRGGTDTQYF. In DNA, the CDR3 is TGCGCCAGCAGCTTGAACAGGGGCGGCACAGATACGCAGTATTTT.

There are a few counts of this clonotype. The chain links TRBV6-5 to TRBJ1-4; 8 bases match TRBD1. From germline, CDR1 is MNHEY and CDR2 SVGAGI. V trimming: 0 bases; J trimming: 0 bases; junction bases outside the gene matches: 3. This CDR3 spans 17 amino acids. CDR3 protein: CASSYSATGATNEKLFF. CDR3 in DNA: TGTGCCAGCAGTTACTCGGCGACAGGGGCAACTAATGAAAAACTGTTTTTT.

Notes on this clonotype: Given a much more abundant clone one base away, this may be a read error. The genes are TRBV30 and TRBJ2-3, with D tentatively TRBD2 (5 bases). V lost 2 bases, J lost 4 bases, and 13 bases lay in between. CDR3 length equals 14 residues. Per the germline V gene, CDR1 is GTSNPN and CDR2 is SVGIG (reference sequence). CDR3 in DNA: TGTGCCTGGAGTCCTCACCTCGGGGCAGATACGCAGTATTTT. Protein sequence: CAWSPHLGADTQYF.

The rearrangement links TRBV7-2 to TRBJ2-1, with 8 nucleotides matching TRBD2. The V gene end was trimmed by 1 base and the J gene end by 3 bases; junction bases not matched to a gene: 5. Germline assignment: CDR1 SGHTA and CDR2 FQGNSA. The CDR3 has 16 amino acids. DNA for the CDR3: TGTGCCAGCAGCTTAGTCGGTCTAGCGGGCTACAATGAGCAGTTCTTC. Amino acid sequence: CASSLVGLAGYNEQFF.

This clonotype was detected only a few times. This sequence joins TRBV2 and TRBJ1-1; D unresolved. The V and J ends lost 2 bases and 4 bases respectively, with 14 bases between them. This CDR3 comprises 15 residues. Per germline, CDR1 SNHLY and CDR2 FYNNEI. The CDR3 here is CASSEPASVPTEAFF. The DNA of the CDR3 is TGTGCCAGCAGTGAACCGGCCAGCGTGCCCACTGAAGCTTTCTTT.